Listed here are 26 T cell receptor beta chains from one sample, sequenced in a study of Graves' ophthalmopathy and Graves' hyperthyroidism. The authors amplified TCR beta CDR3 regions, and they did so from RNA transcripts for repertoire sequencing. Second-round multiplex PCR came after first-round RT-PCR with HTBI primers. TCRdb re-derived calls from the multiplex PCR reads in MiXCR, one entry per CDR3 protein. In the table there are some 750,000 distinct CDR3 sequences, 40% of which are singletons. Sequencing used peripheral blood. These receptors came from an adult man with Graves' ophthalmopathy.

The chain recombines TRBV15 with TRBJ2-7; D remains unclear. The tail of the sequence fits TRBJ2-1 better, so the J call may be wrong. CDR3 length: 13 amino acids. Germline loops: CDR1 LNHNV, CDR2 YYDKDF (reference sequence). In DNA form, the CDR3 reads TGTGCCACCAGCAGAGGGGCTCCCAATGAGCAGTTCTTC. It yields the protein CATSRGAPNEQFF.

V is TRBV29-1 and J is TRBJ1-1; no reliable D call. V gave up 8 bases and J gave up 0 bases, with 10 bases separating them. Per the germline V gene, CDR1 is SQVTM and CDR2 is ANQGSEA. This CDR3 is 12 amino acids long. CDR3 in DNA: TGCAGCTCGGGTGACATGAACACTGAAGCTTTCTTT. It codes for CSSGDMNTEAFF. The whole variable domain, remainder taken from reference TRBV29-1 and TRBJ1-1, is SAVISQKPSRDICQRGTSLTIQCQVDSQVTMMFWYRQQPGQSLTLIATANQGSEATYESGFVIDKFPISRPNLTFSTLTVSNMSPEDSSIYLCSSGDMNTEAFFGQGTRLTVV.

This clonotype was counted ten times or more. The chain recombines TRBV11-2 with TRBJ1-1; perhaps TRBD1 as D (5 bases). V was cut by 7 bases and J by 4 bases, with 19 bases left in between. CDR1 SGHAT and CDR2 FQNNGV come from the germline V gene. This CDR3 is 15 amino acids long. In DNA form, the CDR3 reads TGTGCCAGCAACAAGCCGTTCAGGGTGGGCACTGAAGCTTTCTTT. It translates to CASNKPFRVGTEAFF.

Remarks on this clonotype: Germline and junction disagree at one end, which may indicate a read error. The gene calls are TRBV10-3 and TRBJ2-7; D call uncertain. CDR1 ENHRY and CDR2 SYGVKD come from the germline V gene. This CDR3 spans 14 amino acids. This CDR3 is CASSYSNKHYEQYF. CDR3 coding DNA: TGTGCCAGCAGTTACTCGAACAAACACTACGAGCAGTACTTC.

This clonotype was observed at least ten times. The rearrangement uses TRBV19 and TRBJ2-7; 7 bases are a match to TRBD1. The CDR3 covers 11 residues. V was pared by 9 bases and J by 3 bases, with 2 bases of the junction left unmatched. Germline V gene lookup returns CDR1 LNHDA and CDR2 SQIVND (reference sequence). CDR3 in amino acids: CASRQGYEQYF. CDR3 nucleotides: TGTGCCAGCAGACAGGGCTACGAGCAGTACTTC.

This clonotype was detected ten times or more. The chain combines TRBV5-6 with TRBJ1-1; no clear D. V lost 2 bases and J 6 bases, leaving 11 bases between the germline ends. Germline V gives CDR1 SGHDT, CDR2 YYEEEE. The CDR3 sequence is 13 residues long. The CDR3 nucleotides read TGTGCCAGCAGCTTCGGTGGTAGGGCTGAAGCTTTCTTT. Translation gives CASSFGGRAEAFF.

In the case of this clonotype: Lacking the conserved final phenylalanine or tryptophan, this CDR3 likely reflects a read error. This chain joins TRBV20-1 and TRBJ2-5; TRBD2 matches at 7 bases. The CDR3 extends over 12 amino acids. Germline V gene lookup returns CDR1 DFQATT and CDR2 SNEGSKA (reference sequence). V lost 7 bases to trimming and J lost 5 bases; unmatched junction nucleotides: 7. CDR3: CSVRRGGETQYL. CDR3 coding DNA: TGCAGTGTCAGGCGGGGAGGGGAGACCCAGTACCTC.

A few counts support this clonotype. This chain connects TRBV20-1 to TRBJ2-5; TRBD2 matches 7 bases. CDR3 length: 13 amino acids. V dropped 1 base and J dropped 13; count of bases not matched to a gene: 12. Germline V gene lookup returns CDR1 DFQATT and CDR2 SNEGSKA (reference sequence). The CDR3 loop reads CSARGLAEPLGYF. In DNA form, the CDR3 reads TGCAGTGCTAGAGGGCTAGCGGAACCATTAGGGTACTTC.

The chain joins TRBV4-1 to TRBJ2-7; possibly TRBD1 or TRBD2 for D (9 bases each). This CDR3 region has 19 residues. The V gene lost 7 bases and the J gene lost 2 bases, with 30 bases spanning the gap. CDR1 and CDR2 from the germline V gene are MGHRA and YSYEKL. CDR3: CASTRRGDRASGAAYEQYF. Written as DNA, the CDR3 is TGCGCCAGCACACGGCGTGGGGACAGGGCTAGCGGGGCAGCCTACGAGCAGTACTTC.

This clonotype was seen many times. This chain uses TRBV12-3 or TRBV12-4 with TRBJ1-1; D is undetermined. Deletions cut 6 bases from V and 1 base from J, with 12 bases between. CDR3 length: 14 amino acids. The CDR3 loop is CASRIGGENTEAFF. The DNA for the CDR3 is TGTGCCAGCAGGATAGGTGGTGAGAACACTGAAGCTTTCTTT.

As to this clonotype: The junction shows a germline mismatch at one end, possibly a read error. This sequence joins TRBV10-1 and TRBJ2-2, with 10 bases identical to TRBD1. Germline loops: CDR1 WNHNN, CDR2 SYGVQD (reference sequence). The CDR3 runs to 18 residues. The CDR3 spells CASSEGTGDLSNTGELYF. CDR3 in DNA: TGCGCCAGTAGTGAAGGGACAGGGGACCTATCGAACACCGGGGAGCTGTACTTC.

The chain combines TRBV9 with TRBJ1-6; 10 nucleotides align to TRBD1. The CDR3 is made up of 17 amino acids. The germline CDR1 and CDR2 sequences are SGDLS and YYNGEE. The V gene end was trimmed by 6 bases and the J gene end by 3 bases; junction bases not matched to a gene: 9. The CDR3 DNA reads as TGTGCCAGCACCGTGAGACAGGGGGCAATCTATAATTCACCCCTCCACTTT. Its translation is CASTVRQGAIYNSPLHF.

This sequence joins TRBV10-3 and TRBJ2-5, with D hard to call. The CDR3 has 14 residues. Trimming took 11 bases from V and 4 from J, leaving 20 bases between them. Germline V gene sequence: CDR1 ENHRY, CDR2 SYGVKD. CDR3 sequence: CASEKGPRIETQYF. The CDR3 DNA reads TGTGCCTCAGAGAAGGGTCCTAGGATAGAGACCCAGTACTTC.

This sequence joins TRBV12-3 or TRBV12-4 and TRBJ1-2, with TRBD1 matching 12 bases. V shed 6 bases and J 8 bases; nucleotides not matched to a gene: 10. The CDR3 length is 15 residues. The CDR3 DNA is TGTGCCAGCAGCCCGGGACAGGGGGCTGGGGGAGGCTACACCTTC. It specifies CASSPGQGAGGGYTF.

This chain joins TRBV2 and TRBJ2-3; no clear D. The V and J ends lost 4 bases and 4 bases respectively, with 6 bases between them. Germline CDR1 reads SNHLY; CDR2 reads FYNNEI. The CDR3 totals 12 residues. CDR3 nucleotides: TGTGCCAGCAGTGGCATTTCAGATACGCAGTATTTT. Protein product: CASSGISDTQYF.

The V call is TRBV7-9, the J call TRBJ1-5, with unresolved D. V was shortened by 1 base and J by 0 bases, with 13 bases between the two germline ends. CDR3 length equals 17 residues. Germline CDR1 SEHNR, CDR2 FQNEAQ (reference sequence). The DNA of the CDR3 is TGTGCCAGCAGCTTAGTGAATTGGATAAATAGCAATCAGCCCCAGCATTTT. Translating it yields CASSLVNWINSNQPQHF.

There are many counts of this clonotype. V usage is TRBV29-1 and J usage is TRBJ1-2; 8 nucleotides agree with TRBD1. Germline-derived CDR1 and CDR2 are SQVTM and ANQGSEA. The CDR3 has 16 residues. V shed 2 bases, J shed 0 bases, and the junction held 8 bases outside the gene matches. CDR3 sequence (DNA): TGCAGCGTTGAACCCCGGACAGGGCCAACTAACTATGGCTACACCTTC. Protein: CSVEPRTGPTNYGYTF.

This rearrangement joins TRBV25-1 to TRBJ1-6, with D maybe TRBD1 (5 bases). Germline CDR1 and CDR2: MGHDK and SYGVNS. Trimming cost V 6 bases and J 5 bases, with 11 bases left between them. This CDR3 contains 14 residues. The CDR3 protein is CASRLDIDNSPLHF. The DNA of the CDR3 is TGTGCCAGCAGATTGGACATTGATAATTCACCCCTCCACTTT.

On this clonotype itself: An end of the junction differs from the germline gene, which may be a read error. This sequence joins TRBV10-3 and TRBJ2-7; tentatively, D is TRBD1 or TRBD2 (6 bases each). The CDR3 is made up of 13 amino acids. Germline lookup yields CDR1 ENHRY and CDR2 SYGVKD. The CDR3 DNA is TGTGCCAGCAGTACCGGGGGCTCCACTGAGCAGTACTTC. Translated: CASSTGGSTEQYF.

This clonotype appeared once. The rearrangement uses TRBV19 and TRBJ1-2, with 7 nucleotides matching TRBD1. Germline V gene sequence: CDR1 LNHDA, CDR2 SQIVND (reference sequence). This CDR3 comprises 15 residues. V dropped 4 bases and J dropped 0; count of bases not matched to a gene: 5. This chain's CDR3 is CASSTTGNPNYGYTF. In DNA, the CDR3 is TGTGCCAGTAGTACGACAGGGAACCCTAACTATGGCTACACCTTC.

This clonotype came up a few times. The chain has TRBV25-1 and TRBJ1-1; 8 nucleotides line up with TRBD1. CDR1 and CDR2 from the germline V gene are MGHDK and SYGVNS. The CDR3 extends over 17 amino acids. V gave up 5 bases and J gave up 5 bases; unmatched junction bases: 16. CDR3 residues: CASSPLDRDLRWTEAFF. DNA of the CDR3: TGTGCCAGCAGTCCCCTGGACAGGGACCTTCGGTGGACTGAAGCTTTCTTT.

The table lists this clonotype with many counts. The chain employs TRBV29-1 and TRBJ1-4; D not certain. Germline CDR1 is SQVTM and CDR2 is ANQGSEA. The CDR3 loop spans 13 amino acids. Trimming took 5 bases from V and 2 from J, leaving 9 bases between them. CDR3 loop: CSVLSRTNEKLFF. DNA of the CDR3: TGCAGCGTTCTGAGTAGGACTAATGAAAAACTGTTTTTT.

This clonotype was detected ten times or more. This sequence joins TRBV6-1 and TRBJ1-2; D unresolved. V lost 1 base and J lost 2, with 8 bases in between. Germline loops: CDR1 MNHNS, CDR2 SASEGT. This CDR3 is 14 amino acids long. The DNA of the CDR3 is TGTGCCAGCAGTGAAGTCGCAGACAACTATGGCTACACCTTC. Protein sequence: CASSEVADNYGYTF.

The CDR3 region has the DNA TGCAGCGTTGCCGACAGGGATCCTGGCTACACCTTC. It encodes CSVADRDPGYTF. This chain links TRBV29-1 with TRBJ1-2, with TRBD1 identical over 7 bases. Trimming took 4 bases from V and 7 from J; bases not matched to a gene: 6. The CDR3 has 12 residues. Per the germline V gene, CDR1 is SQVTM and CDR2 is ANQGSEA.

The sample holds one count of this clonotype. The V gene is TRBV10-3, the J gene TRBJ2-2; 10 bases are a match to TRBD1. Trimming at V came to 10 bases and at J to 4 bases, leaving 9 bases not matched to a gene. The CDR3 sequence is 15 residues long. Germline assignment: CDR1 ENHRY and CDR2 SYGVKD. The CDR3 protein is CASRDRGQVTGELFF. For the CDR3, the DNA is TGTGCCAGCAGAGACAGGGGGCAGGTCACCGGGGAGCTGTTTTTT.

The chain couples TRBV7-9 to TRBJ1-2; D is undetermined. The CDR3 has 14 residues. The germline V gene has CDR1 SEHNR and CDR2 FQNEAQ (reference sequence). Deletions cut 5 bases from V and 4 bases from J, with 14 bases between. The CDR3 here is CASSLPPFFYGYTF. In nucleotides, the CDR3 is TGTGCCAGCAGCCTCCCTCCCTTCTTCTATGGCTACACCTTC.